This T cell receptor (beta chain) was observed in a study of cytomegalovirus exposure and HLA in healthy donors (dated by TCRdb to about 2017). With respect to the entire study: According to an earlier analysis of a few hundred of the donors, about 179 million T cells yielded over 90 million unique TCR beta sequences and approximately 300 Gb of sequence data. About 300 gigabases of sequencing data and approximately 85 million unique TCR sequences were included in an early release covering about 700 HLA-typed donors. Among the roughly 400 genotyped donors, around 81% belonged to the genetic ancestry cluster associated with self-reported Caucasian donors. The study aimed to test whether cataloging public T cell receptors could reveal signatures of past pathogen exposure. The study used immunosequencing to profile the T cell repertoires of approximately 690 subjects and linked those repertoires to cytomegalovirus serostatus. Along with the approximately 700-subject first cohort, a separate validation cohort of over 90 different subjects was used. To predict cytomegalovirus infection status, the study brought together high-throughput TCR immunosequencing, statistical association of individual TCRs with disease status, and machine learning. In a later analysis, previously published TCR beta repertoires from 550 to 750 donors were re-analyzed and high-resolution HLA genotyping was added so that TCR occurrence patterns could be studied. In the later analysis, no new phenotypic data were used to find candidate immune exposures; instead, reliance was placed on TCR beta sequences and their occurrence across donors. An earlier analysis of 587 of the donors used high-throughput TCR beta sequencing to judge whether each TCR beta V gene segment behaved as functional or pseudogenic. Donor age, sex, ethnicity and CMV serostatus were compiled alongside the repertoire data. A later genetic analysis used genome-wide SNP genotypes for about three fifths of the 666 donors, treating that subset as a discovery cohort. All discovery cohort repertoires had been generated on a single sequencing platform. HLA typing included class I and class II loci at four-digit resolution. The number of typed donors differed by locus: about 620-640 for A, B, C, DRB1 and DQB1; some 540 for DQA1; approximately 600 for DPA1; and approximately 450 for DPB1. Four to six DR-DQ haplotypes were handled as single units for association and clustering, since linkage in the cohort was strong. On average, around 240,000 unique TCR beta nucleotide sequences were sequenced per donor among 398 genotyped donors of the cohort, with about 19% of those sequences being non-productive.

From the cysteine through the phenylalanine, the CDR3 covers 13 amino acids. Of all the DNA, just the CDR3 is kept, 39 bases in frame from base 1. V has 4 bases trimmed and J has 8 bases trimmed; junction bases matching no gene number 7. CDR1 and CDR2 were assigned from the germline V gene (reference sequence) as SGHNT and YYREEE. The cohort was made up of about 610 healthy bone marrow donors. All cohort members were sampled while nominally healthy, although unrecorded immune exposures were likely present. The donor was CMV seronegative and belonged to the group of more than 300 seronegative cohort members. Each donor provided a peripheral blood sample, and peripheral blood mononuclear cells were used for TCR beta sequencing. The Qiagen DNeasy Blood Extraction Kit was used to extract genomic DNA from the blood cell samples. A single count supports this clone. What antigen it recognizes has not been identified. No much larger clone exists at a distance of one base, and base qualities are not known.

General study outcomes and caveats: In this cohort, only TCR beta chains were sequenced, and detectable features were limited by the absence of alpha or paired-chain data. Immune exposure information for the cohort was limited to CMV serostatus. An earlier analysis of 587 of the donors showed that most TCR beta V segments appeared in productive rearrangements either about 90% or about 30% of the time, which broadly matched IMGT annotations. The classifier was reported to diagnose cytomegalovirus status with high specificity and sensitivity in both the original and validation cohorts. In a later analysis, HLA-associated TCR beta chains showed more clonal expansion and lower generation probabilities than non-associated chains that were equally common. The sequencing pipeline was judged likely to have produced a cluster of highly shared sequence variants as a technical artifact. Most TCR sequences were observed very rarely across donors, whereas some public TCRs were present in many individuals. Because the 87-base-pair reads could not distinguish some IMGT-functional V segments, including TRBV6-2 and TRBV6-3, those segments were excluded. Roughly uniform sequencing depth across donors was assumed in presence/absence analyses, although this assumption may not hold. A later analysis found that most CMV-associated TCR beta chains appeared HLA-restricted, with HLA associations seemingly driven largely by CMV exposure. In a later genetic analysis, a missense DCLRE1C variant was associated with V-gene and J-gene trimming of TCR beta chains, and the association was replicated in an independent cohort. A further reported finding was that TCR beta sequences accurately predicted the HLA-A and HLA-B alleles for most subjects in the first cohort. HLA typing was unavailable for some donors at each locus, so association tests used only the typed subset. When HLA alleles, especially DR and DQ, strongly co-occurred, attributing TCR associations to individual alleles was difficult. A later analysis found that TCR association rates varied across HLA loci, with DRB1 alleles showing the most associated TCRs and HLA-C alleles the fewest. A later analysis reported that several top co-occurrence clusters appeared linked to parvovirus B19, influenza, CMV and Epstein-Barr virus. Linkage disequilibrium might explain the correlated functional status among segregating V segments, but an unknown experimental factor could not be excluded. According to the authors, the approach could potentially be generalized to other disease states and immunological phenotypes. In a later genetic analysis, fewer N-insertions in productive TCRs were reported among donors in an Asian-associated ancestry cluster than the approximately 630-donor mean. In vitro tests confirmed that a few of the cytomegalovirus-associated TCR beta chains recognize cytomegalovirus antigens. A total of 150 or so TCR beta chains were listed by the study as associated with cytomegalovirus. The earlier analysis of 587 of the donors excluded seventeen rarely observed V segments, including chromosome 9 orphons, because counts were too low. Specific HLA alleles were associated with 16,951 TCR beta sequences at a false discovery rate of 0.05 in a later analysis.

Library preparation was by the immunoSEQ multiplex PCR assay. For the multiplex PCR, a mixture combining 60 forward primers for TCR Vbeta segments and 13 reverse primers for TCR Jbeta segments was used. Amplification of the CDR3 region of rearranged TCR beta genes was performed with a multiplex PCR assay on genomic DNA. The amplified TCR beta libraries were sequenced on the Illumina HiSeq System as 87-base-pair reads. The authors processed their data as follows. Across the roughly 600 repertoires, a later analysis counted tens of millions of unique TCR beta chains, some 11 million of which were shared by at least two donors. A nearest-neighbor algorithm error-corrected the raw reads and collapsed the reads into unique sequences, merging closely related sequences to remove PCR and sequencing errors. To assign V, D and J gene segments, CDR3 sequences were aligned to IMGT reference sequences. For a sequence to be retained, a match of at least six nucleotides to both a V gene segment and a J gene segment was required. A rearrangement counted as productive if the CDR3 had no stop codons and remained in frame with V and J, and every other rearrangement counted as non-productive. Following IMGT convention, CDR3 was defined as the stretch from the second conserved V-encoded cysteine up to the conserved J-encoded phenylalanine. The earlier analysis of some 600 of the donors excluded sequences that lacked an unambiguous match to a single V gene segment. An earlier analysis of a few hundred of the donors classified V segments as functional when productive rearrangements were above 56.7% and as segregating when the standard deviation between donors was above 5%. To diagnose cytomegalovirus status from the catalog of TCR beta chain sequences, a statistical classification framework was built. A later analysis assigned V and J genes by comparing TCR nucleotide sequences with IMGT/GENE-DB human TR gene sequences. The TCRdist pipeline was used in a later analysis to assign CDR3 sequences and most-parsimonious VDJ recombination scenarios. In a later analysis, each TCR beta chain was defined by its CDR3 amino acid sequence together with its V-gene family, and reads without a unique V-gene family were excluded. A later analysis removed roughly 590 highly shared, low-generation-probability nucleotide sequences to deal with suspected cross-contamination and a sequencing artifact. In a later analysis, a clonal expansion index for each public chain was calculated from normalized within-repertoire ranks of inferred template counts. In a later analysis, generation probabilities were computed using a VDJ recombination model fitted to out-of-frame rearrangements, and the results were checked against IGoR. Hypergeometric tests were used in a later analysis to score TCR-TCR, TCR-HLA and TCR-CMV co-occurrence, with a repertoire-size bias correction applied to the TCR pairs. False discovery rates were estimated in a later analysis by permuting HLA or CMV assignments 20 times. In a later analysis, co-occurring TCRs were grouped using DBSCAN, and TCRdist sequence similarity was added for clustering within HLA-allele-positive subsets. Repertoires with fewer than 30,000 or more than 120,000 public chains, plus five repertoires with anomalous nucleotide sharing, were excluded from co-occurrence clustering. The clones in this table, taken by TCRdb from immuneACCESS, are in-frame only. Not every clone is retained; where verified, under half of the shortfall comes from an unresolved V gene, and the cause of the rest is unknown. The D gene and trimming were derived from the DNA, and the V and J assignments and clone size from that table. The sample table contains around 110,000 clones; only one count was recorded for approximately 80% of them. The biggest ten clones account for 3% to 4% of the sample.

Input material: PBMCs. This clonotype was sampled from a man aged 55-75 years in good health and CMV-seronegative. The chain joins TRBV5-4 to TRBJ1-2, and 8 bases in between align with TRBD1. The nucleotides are TGTGCCAGCAGCACGGACAGGGCGAGGGGCTACACCTTC. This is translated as CASSTDRARGYTF.